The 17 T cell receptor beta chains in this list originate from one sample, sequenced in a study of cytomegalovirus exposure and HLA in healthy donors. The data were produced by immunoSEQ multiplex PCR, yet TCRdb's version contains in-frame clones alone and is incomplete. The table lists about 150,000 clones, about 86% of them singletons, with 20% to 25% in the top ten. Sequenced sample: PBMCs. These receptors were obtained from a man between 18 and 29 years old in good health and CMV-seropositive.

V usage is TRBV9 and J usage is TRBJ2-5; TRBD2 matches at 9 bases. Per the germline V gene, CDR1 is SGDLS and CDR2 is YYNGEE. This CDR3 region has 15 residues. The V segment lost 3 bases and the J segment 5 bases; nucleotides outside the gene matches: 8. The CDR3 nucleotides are TGTGCCAGCAGCGCCTCAGCGGGGGGAGGGGAGACCCAGTACTTC. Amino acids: CASSASAGGGETQYF.

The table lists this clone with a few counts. Here the CDR3 reads CSVIESGDSPLHF. CDR3 in DNA: TGCAGCGTTATAGAGTCGGGGGATTCACCCCTCCACTTT. This rearrangement joins TRBV29-1 to TRBJ1-6; a weak D match, TRBD1 (5 bases). V dropped 5 bases and J dropped 8 bases, with 13 bases sitting between them. In germline, CDR1 is SQVTM, CDR2 ANQGSEA. The length of the CDR3 is 13 residues.

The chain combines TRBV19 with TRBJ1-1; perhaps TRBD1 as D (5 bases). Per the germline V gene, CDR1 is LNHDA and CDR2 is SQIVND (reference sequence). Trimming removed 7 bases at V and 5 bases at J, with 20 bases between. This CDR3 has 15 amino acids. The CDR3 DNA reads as TGTGCCAGTATCCCTCGCGGGGGAAATAGGACTGAAGCTTTCTTT. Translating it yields CASIPRGGNRTEAFF. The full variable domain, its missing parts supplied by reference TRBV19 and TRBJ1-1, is DGGITQSPKYLFRKEGQNVTLSCEQNLNHDAMYWYRQDPGQGLRLIYYSQIVNDFQKGDIAEGYSVSREKKESFPLTVTSAQKNPTAFYLCASIPRGGNRTEAFFGQGTRLTVV.

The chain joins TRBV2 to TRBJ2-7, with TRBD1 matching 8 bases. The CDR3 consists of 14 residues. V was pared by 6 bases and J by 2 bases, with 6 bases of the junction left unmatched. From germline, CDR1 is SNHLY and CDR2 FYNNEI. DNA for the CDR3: TGTGCCAGCAGAGCGGACAGGGCCACCTACGAGCAGTACTTC. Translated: CASRADRATYEQYF.

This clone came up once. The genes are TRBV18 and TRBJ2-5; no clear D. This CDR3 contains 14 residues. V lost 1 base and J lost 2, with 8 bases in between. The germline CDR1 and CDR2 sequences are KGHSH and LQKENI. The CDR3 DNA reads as TGTGCCAGCTCACCACGTACAGAGCAAGAGACCCAGTACTTC. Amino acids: CASSPRTEQETQYF.

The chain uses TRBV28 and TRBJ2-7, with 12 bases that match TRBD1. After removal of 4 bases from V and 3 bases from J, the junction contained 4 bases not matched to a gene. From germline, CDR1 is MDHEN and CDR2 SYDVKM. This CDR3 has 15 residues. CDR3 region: CASSSRDRGLYEQYF. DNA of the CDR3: TGTGCCAGCAGTTCCCGGGACAGGGGGCTCTACGAGCAGTACTTC. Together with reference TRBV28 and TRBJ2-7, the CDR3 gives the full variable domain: DVKVTQSSRYLVKRTGEKVFLECVQDMDHENMFWYRQDPGLGLRLIYFSYDVKMKEKGDIPEGYSVSREKKERFSLILESASTNQTSMYLCASSSRDRGLYEQYFGPGTRLTVT.

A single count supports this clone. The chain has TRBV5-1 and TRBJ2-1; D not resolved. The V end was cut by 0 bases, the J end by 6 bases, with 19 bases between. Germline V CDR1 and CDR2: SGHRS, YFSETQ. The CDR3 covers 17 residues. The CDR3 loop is CASSLGSPGHLGNEQFF. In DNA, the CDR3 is TGCGCCAGCAGCTTGGGGTCCCCGGGTCATCTGGGCAATGAGCAGTTCTTC.

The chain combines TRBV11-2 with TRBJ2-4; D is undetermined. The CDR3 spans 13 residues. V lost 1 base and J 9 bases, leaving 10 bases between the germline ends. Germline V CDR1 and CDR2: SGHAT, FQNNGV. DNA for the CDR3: TGTGCCAGCAGCTTAGGTCGCGTAAGCATTCAGTACTTC. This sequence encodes CASSLGRVSIQYF.

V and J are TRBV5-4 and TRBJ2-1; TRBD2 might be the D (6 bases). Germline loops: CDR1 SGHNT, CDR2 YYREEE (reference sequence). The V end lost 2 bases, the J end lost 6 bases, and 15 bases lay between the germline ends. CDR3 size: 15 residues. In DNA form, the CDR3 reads TGTGCCAGCAGCTTTGGCGGGGAGTTTGGCAATGAGCAGTTCTTC. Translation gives CASSFGGEFGNEQFF.

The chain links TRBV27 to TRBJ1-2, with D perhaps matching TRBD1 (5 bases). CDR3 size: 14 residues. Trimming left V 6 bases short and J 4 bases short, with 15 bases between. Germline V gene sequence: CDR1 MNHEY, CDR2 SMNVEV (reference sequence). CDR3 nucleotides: TGTGCCAGCAGCGCTGCCCACAGGAGCTATGGCTACACCTTC. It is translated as CASSAAHRSYGYTF.

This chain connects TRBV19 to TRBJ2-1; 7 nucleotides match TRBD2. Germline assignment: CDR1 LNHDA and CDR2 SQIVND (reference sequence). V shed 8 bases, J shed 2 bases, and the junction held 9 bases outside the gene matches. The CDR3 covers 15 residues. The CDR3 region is CASSDQRGPYNEQFF. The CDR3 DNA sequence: TGTGCCAGTTCCGACCAGCGGGGTCCCTACAATGAGCAGTTCTTC.

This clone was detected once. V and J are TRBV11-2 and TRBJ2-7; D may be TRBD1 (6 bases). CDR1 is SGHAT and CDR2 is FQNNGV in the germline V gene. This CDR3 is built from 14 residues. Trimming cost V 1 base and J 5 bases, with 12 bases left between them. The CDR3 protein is CASSLARGSDEQYF. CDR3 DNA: TGTGCCAGCAGCTTAGCCAGGGGTTCCGACGAGCAGTACTTC.

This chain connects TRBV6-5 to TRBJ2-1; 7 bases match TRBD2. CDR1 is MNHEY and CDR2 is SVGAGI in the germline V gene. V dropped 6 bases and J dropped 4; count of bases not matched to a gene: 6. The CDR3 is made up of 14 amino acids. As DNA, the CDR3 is TGTGCCAGCAGCCGCCGGGACTATTACAATGAGCAGTTCTTC. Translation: CASSRRDYYNEQFF.

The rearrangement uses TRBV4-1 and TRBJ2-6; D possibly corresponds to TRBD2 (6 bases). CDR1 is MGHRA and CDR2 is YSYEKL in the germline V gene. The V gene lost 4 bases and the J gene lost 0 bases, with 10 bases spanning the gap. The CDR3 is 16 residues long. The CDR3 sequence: CASSRLGDSGANVLTF. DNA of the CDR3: TGCGCCAGCAGCCGACTAGGGGACTCTGGGGCCAACGTCCTGACTTTC.

This CDR3 is CASSLDRGQPQHF. The CDR3 nucleotides read TGTGCCAGCAGCCTAGACAGGGGCCAGCCCCAGCATTTT. V usage is TRBV16 and J usage is TRBJ1-5; 8 nucleotides align to TRBD1. J lost 7 bases, V lost 4 bases, and 3 bases had no gene match. The CDR3 runs 13 residues. CDR1 KGHSY and CDR2 FQNENV come from the germline V gene.

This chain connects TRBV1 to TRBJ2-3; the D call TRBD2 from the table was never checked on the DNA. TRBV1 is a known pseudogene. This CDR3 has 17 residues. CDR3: CTSSQPPPGLGTDTQYF. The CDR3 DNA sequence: TGCACCAGCAGCCAACCACCACCGGGACTAGGTACAGATACGCAGTATTTT.

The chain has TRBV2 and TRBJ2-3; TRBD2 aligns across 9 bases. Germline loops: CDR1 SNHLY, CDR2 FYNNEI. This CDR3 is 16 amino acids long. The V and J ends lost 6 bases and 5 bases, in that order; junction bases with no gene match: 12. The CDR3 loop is CASRPLERGEGDTQYF. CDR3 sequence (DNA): TGTGCCAGCAGACCCCTAGAGCGGGGGGAAGGAGATACGCAGTATTTT.